The next 9 T cell receptor beta chains were all read from a single sample in a study of regulatory T cells in long-lasting Graves disease. The time point was: newly diagnosed GD, antithyroid drugs for less than 3 months. Isolated PBMC RNA provided the starting material for the TCR library. Construction of TCR beta libraries relied on iRepertoire HTBI primers and on Arm-PCR targeting CDR3 regions. Using its own MiXCR run on the multiplex PCR reads, TCRdb lists one record per CDR3 protein. The sample has 580,000 or so distinct CDR3 sequences, roughly 15% seen once. These data are also associated with another study on T cells in Graves' hyperthyroidism and ophthalmopathy.

The sequencing used peripheral blood mononuclear cells (PBMCs), collected at new diagnosis, from a patient treated with antithyroid drugs. The receptors come from a man younger than 30 with Graves disease.

In its sample, this clonotype was seen many times. The CDR3 is CASSEATGLNYGYTF. DNA of the CDR3: TGTGCCAGCAGTGAAGCTACAGGCCTTAACTATGGCTACACCTTC. The J gene is TRBJ1-2, the V gene TRBV2; maybe TRBD1 (5 bases). CDR3 size: 15 residues. The germline V and J ends were trimmed by 0 bases and 1 base, with 9 bases remaining between them. Germline CDR1 reads SNHLY; CDR2 reads FYNNEI.

The chain carries TRBV2 and TRBJ2-1, with a weak D call TRBD1 (6 bases). The CDR3 is 14 amino acids. CDR1 is SNHLY, CDR2 FYNNEI, per germline. V lost 3 bases and J lost 5, with 11 bases in between. The CDR3 loop is CASSDRAGDNEQFF. DNA for the CDR3: TGTGCCAGCAGTGATCGGGCAGGGGACAATGAGCAGTTCTTC.

Many counts were recorded for this clonotype. The chain recombines TRBV3-1 with TRBJ2-1, with 10 bases identical to TRBD2. Per the germline V gene, CDR1 is LGHDT and CDR2 is YNNKEL (reference sequence). This CDR3 comprises 14 residues. The V gene end was trimmed by 5 bases and the J gene end by 7 bases; junction bases not matched to a gene: 5. CDR3: CASSRLAGGNEQFF. As DNA, the CDR3 is TGTGCCAGCAGCAGACTAGCGGGCGGGAATGAGCAGTTCTTC.

This clonotype was counted at least ten times. The CDR3 DNA reads as TGTGCCAGCAGTTTCGGGACAGGGGAACTGACCCAGTACTTC. Encoded protein: CASSFGTGELTQYF. The chain joins TRBV12-3 or TRBV12-4 to TRBJ2-5, with 10 bases matching TRBD1. The CDR3 has 14 amino acids. V shed 3 bases, J shed 7 bases, and the junction held 5 bases outside the gene matches.

This clonotype appeared many times. The chain has TRBV27 and TRBJ2-1; D not resolved. V lost 3 bases, J lost 0 bases, and 9 bases lay in between. The germline V gene encodes CDR1 MNHEY and CDR2 SMNVEV (reference sequence). The CDR3 consists of 15 residues. DNA of the CDR3: TGTGCCAGCAGTTTGGGGTCGCCCTCCTACAATGAGCAGTTCTTC. Its translation is CASSLGSPSYNEQFF.

The V gene is TRBV2, the J gene TRBJ2-3; TRBD1 might be the D (5 bases). The CDR3 totals 12 residues. V lost 8 bases, J lost 4 bases, and 10 bases lay in between. Germline-derived CDR1 and CDR2 are SNHLY and FYNNEI. The CDR3 protein is CASGQGADTQYF. The CDR3, as DNA: TGTGCCAGCGGCCAAGGGGCAGATACGCAGTATTTT.

This clonotype was picked up a small number of times. The chain recombines TRBV12-3 or TRBV12-4 with TRBJ1-4; 7 positions agree with TRBD1. This CDR3 contains 15 residues. The V and J ends lost 6 bases and 7 bases, in that order; junction bases with no gene match: 11. CDR3 nucleotides: TGTGCCAGCAGAACCGGGACAGAGGCCCGTGAAAAACTGTTTTTT. This gives the protein CASRTGTEAREKLFF.

This clonotype turned up a few times. J is TRBJ2-5 and V is TRBV20-1; TRBD2 agrees at 8 bases. V lost 1 base, J lost 1 base, and 11 bases stayed unmatched. This CDR3 has 17 residues. Germline V lookup: CDR1 DFQATT, CDR2 SNEGSKA (reference sequence). The CDR3: CSARGRGSGGLQETQYF. Written as DNA, the CDR3 is TGCAGTGCTAGAGGTCGGGGCAGCGGGGGTCTCCAAGAGACCCAGTACTTC.

The rearrangement links TRBV7-9 to TRBJ2-7; D call uncertain. The length of the CDR3 is 13 residues. Germline V gene sequence: CDR1 SEHNR, CDR2 FQNEAQ (reference sequence). Trimming pared 4 bases from V and 4 bases from J, leaving 11 bases between. The CDR3 DNA reads TGTGCCAGCAGCTCTCCCGTCGGATACGAGCAGTACTTC. This encodes CASSSPVGYEQYF. Filled out from reference TRBV7-9 and TRBJ2-7, the complete variable domain reads DTGVSQNPRHKITKRGQNVTFRCDPISEHNRLYWYRQTLGQGPEFLTYFQNEAQLEKSRLLSDRFSAERPKGSFSTLEIQRTEQGDSAMYLCASSSPVGYEQYFGPGTRLTVT.